One sample yielded the 7 T cell receptor beta chains listed below, sequenced in a study of blood T cells in healthy people across ages. Alongside a J-beta primer mix, a sample-barcoded 5' primer served in a second PCR lasting about 7 to 11 cycles. TCRdb redid the calling of the 5' RACE reads with MiXCR, one entry per CDR3 protein. The sample yields about 1.1 million distinct CDR3 sequences, 35% to 40% seen once. The sample was blood. The source of these receptors is a man younger than 30 in good health.

The chain combines TRBV12-3 or TRBV12-4 with TRBJ1-2; TRBD1 agrees at 7 bases. With V trimmed by 7 bases and J by 2 bases, 7 bases remained unmatched. CDR3 length: 14 amino acids. CDR3 amino acids: CASTADRVNYGYTF. CDR3 coding DNA: TGTGCCAGCACCGCCGACAGGGTGAACTATGGCTACACCTTC.

This clonotype has just one count. One end of the junction is discordant with germline, which a read error may explain. The chain has TRBV20-1 and TRBJ2-1, with D perhaps TRBD1 or TRBD2 (7 bases each). The DNA end is a closer match to TRBJ2-7, so the J assignment may be wrong. The germline gives CDR1 DFQATT, CDR2 SNEGSKA (reference sequence). The CDR3 length is 14 residues. CDR3 residues: CSARAGGASNEQYF. Written as DNA, the CDR3 is TGCAGTGCAAGAGCAGGGGGGGCGTCCAATGAGCAGTACTTC.

The rearrangement links TRBV7-6 to TRBJ2-7, with D hard to call. Trimming pared 2 bases from V and 4 bases from J, leaving 12 bases between. The CDR3 length is 14 residues. Germline V gene data show CDR1 as SGHVS and CDR2 as FNYEAQ. CDR3 nucleotides: TGTGCCAGCAGCTTATTGCACAACCCATACGAGCAGTACTTC. Translating it yields CASSLLHNPYEQYF.

This chain joins TRBV19 and TRBJ1-2; the D is unclear. Germline CDR1 LNHDA, CDR2 SQIVND (reference sequence). The length of the CDR3 is 12 residues. V shed 1 base and J shed 6 bases, with 6 bases lying between them. The CDR3 sequence is CASSIGLDGYTF. DNA of the CDR3: TGTGCCAGTAGTATAGGGTTGGATGGCTACACCTTC. Full variable domain (rest looked up from reference TRBV19 and TRBJ1-2): DGGITQSPKYLFRKEGQNVTLSCEQNLNHDAMYWYRQDPGQGLRLIYYSQIVNDFQKGDIAEGYSVSREKKESFPLTVTSAQKNPTAFYLCASSIGLDGYTFGSGTRLTVV.

This clonotype was counted only a few times. The chain carries TRBV7-8 and TRBJ2-3, with TRBD2 matching over 9 bases. This CDR3 has 15 residues. Germline V CDR1 and CDR2: SGHVS, FQNEAQ. With V trimmed by 5 bases and J by 4 bases, 7 bases remained unmatched. The CDR3 reads CASSPGTSWADTQYF. The CDR3 region has the DNA TGTGCCAGCAGCCCTGGGACTAGCTGGGCAGATACGCAGTATTTT.

The J gene is TRBJ1-2, the V gene TRBV12-3 or TRBV12-4; the D gene is possibly TRBD1 (5 bases). Trimming took 6 bases from V and 8 from J, leaving 22 bases between them. This CDR3 has 15 residues. The CDR3 loop reads CASSPQRGGLGGYTF. CDR3 DNA: TGTGCCAGCAGCCCACAGAGGGGTGGGCTAGGAGGCTACACCTTC.

V is TRBV12-3 or TRBV12-4 and J is TRBJ1-1, with a tentative D call TRBD1 (6 bases). The V and J ends lost 5 bases and 5 bases respectively, with 18 bases between them. The CDR3 loop spans 15 amino acids. In DNA form, the CDR3 reads TGTGCCAGCAGTCCCGTAACAGGGTCGGGAACTGAAGCTTTCTTT. This codes for CASSPVTGSGTEAFF.